The 29 T cell receptor beta chains below come from one sample, sequenced in a study of cytomegalovirus exposure and HLA in healthy donors. Researchers ran the PCR with 60 Vbeta and 13 Jbeta primers. Here immunoSEQ multiplex PCR was the method, and the copy in TCRdb shows in-frame clones only, minus some. The table shows about 90,000 clones, with 75% to 80% occurring only once. Source material: PBMCs. These receptors were taken from a middle-aged woman in good health and CMV-seropositive.

The V and J genes are TRBV5-1 and TRBJ2-1; D is ambiguous. Trimming pared 3 bases from V and 1 base from J, leaving 11 bases between. This CDR3 spans 15 amino acids. Per the germline V gene, CDR1 is SGHRS and CDR2 is YFSETQ. CDR3 DNA: TGCGCCAGCAGCTATACAGAAGGATCCTACAATGAGCAGTTCTTC. Amino acids: CASSYTEGSYNEQFF.

This CDR3 is CASSLGLGGSEPQHF. For the CDR3, the DNA is TGTGCCAGCAGCTTGGGTCTGGGAGGTAGTGAGCCCCAGCATTTT. J is TRBJ1-5 and V is TRBV5-6; no definite D call. This CDR3 is built from 15 residues. V dropped 0 bases and J dropped 8 bases, with 15 bases sitting between them. The germline gives CDR1 SGHDT, CDR2 YYEEEE.

This chain links TRBV6-6 with TRBJ1-2, with 9 positions matching TRBD1. The V segment lost 6 bases and the J segment 0 bases; nucleotides outside the gene matches: 2. The germline CDR1 and CDR2 sequences are MNHNY and SVGAGI (reference sequence). The CDR3 consists of 14 residues. CDR3 nucleotides: TGTGCCAGCAGGGACAGGGGATCTAACTATGGCTACACCTTC. It yields the protein CASRDRGSNYGYTF.

V and J are TRBV4-1 and TRBJ2-7; 8 bases fit TRBD2. J was trimmed by 2 bases and V by 1 base; bases with no gene match: 4. This CDR3 spans 15 amino acids. In germline, CDR1 is MGHRA, CDR2 YSYEKL. CDR3 sequence reads: CASSQGTSIPYEQYF. Here the CDR3 DNA reads TGCGCCAGCAGCCAAGGGACTAGCATTCCCTACGAGCAGTACTTC.

V usage is TRBV5-1 and J usage is TRBJ2-2, with 7 positions matching TRBD1. The CDR3 is made up of 14 amino acids. V shed 3 bases, J shed 4 bases, and the junction held 3 bases outside the gene matches. Per germline, CDR1 SGHRS and CDR2 YFSETQ. In nucleotides, the CDR3 is TGCGCCAGCAGCTCGGGACAGTTCACCGGGGAGCTGTTTTTT. It translates to CASSSGQFTGELFF.

The chain recombines TRBV5-1 with TRBJ2-5, with 10 bases that match TRBD2. TRBJ2-7 explains the end of the DNA better; the J call may be wrong. The CDR3 consists of 15 residues. The germline gives CDR1 SGHRS, CDR2 YFSETQ. The CDR3 DNA sequence: TGCGCCAGCAGCCCCGAGGGACTAGCGATCTACGAGCAGTACTTC. Amino acid sequence: CASSPEGLAIYEQYF.

The chain links TRBV10-3 to TRBJ1-1; 8 positions agree with TRBD1. CDR1 is ENHRY and CDR2 is SYGVKD in the germline V gene. CDR3 size: 15 residues. With V trimmed by 5 bases and J by 0 bases, 5 bases remained unmatched. Written as DNA, the CDR3 is TGTGCCATCAGTACGGACAGGGCCTTGAACACTGAAGCTTTCTTT. It specifies CAISTDRALNTEAFF.

The chain is built from TRBV18 and TRBJ1-3; 7 bases align to TRBD1. Germline-derived CDR1 and CDR2 are KGHSH and LQKENI. Unmatched junction bases numbered 6, after V lost 4 bases and J lost 0 bases. The CDR3 totals 16 residues. CDR3 DNA: TGTGCCAGCTCACGGGGGACAGCCGACTCTGGAAACACCATATATTTT. Protein sequence: CASSRGTADSGNTIYF.

The chain has TRBV27 and TRBJ2-5; TRBD2 matches 7 bases. Trimming removed 2 bases from V and 4 bases from J; junction bases left unmatched: 10. The germline V gene has CDR1 MNHEY and CDR2 SMNVEV (reference sequence). CDR3 length: 16 residues. CDR3 DNA sequence: TGTGCCAGCAGTTTAGAGGGAGGGCCCACAATAGAGACCCAGTACTTC. It encodes CASSLEGGPTIETQYF.

This chain links TRBV11-3 with TRBJ2-5, with D uncertain. Trimming pared 2 bases from V and 7 bases from J, leaving 11 bases between. Per the germline V gene, CDR1 is SGHNT and CDR2 is YENEEA. There are 13 residues in the CDR3. CDR3 loop: CASSLSISGTQYF. The CDR3, as DNA: TGTGCCAGCAGCTTATCCATCTCGGGGACCCAGTACTTC.

The chain employs TRBV28 and TRBJ1-2; D unresolved. In germline, CDR1 is MDHEN, CDR2 SYDVKM. Trimming took off 7 bases at V and 0 bases at J, with 12 bases between the two ends. The CDR3 is 14 amino acids. DNA for the CDR3: TGTGCCAGCAAAATTACAGAGCCTAACTATGGCTACACCTTC. Protein sequence: CASKITEPNYGYTF.

This rearrangement joins TRBV5-4 to TRBJ1-1; D not certain. This CDR3 has 14 amino acids. Germline V CDR1 and CDR2: SGHNT, YYREEE (reference sequence). The V end lost 2 bases, the J end lost 3 bases, and 11 bases lay between the germline ends. DNA of the CDR3: TGTGCCAGCAGCTTCAGACTGATGGACACTGAAGCTTTCTTT. Translating it yields CASSFRLMDTEAFF.

The chain has TRBV28 and TRBJ2-7; possible D gene TRBD2, 6 bases. The CDR3 has 15 amino acids. Trimming took off 6 bases at V and 3 bases at J, with 18 bases between the two ends. Germline CDR1 and CDR2: MDHEN and SYDVKM. CDR3 coding DNA: TGTGCCAGCAGCACCCCGGACGGGACTGGCTACGAGCAGTACTTC. Protein product: CASSTPDGTGYEQYF.

This clone was seen only a few times. The chain joins TRBV29-1 to TRBJ2-7, with D perhaps TRBD2 (7 bases). With 3 bases removed from V and 4 bases from J, the gap between germline ends came to 25 bases. Germline CDR1 is SQVTM and CDR2 is ANQGSEA. This CDR3 has 17 residues. CDR3 DNA sequence: TGCAGCGTTGATTATGGGTCGGGGGGCGCTGGATTATACGAGCAGTACTTC. This translates into CSVDYGSGGAGLYEQYF.

This clone was picked up a small number of times. This chain joins TRBV29-1 and TRBJ2-7; TRBD2 matches 9 bases. The germline V gene encodes CDR1 SQVTM and CDR2 ANQGSEA. This CDR3 is 15 amino acids long. Germline trimming cut 7 bases from V and 7 bases from J; bases unmatched to any gene: 17. The CDR3 protein is CSAYSTSGVMGEQYF. The CDR3 nucleotides read TGCAGCGCCTATTCGACTAGCGGAGTGATGGGGGAGCAGTACTTC.

This clone was seen only once. The rearrangement links TRBV7-8 to TRBJ2-1, with 12 positions matching TRBD2. This CDR3 spans 15 amino acids. Losses at the gene ends were 5 bases for V and 4 bases for J; bases not matched to a gene: 3. Germline V gives CDR1 SGHVS, CDR2 FQNEAQ. CDR3: CASSILAGGYNEQFF. CDR3 DNA sequence: TGTGCCAGCAGCATCCTAGCGGGAGGGTACAATGAGCAGTTCTTC.

The CDR3 DNA is TGTGCCAGTAGTATAGAGCTCGCCCTAGCGGGCAGATATAATGAGCAGTTCTTC. Its translation: CASSIELALAGRYNEQFF. V gene TRBV19 combines with J gene TRBJ2-1; TRBD2 aligns across 8 bases. CDR1 and CDR2 from the germline V gene are LNHDA and SQIVND (reference sequence). V lost 0 bases to trimming and J lost 7 bases; unmatched junction nucleotides: 14. This CDR3 has 18 residues.

The sample holds a few counts of this clone. The chain couples TRBV7-2 to TRBJ2-5; D might be TRBD2 (6 bases). Trimming left V 5 bases short and J 3 bases short, with 13 bases between. CDR3 length: 14 amino acids. Germline-derived CDR1 and CDR2 are SGHTA and FQGNSA. CDR3 sequence (DNA): TGTGCCAGCAGCCTGGGGTGGGGGGAAGAGACCCAGTACTTC. It is translated as CASSLGWGEETQYF.

The CDR3 spells CASSLGVAGSTDTQYF. The CDR3 DNA reads as TGCGCCAGCAGCTTGGGAGTAGCGGGGAGCACAGATACGCAGTATTTT. This sequence joins TRBV5-1 and TRBJ2-3, with TRBD2 matching over 8 bases. The CDR3 consists of 16 residues. Germline V CDR1 and CDR2: SGHRS, YFSETQ. V trimming: 0 bases; J trimming: 0 bases; junction bases outside the gene matches: 3. Combining the CDR3 with reference TRBV5-1 and TRBJ2-3 gives the whole variable domain KAGVTQTPRYLIKTRGQQVTLSCSPISGHRSVSWYQQTPGQGLQFLFEYFSETQRNKGNFPGRFSGRQFSNSRSEMNVSTLELGDSALYLCASSLGVAGSTDTQYFGPGTRLTVL.

In this sample, this clone turned up a few times. The chain uses TRBV5-6 and TRBJ2-7; no firm D call. Trimming stripped 5 bases from V and 7 bases from J, with 13 bases between. The CDR3 length is 12 residues. CDR1 is SGHDT, CDR2 YYEEEE, per germline. The CDR3: CASSFPSHEQYF. CDR3 DNA sequence: TGTGCCAGCAGTTTCCCATCCCATGAGCAGTACTTC.

The chain carries TRBV13 and TRBJ2-1; 7 bases map to TRBD2. Unmatched junction bases numbered 8, after V lost 4 bases and J lost 8 bases. The CDR3 length is 14 residues. Germline loops: CDR1 PRHDT, CDR2 FYEKMQ (reference sequence). The CDR3, as DNA: TGTGCCAGCAGCTCCGGACTAGAGGGCTATGAGCAGTTCTTC. Translated, it gives CASSSGLEGYEQFF.

This sequence joins TRBV4-2 and TRBJ2-1; 9 positions match TRBD1. The CDR3 sequence is 17 residues long. The J segment lost 3 bases and the V segment lost 3 bases, leaving 9 bases of the junction unmatched. Germline-derived CDR1 and CDR2 are LGHNA and YNFKEQ. CDR3 DNA: TGTGCCAGCAGCCAGCAAGGACGGGACAGGGTCTACAATGAGCAGTTCTTC. As protein: CASSQQGRDRVYNEQFF.

This clone was counted only a few times. The chain is built from TRBV19 and TRBJ1-1; no clear D. Germline V lookup: CDR1 LNHDA, CDR2 SQIVND (reference sequence). CDR3 length equals 12 residues. V shed 6 bases and J shed 4 bases, with 9 bases lying between them. CDR3 DNA sequence: TGTGCCAGTAGCACGCCAGGCACTGAAGCTTTCTTT. It encodes CASSTPGTEAFF.

The chain links TRBV11-2 to TRBJ2-4; weak D call: TRBD2 (6 bases). The ends were cut back, 5 bases at V and 3 bases at J, with 17 bases in the middle. Germline V gene data show CDR1 as SGHAT and CDR2 as FQNNGV. The CDR3 extends over 16 amino acids. CDR3 nucleotide sequence: TGTGCCAGCAGCCCCGCTTCCGGGAGAGTCAAAAACATTCAGTACTTC. Encoded protein: CASSPASGRVKNIQYF.

V usage is TRBV6-1 and J usage is TRBJ2-5, with D possibly matching TRBD1 (6 bases). The J call is in doubt because the DNA end fits TRBJ2-7 better. The germline CDR1 and CDR2 sequences are MNHNS and SASEGT. This CDR3 spans 13 amino acids. The CDR3 spells CASRVTGPYEQYF. In nucleotides, the CDR3 is TGTGCCAGCAGAGTGACAGGACCTTACGAGCAGTACTTC.

This clone was recorded once. This sequence joins TRBV30 and TRBJ2-5; D is undetermined. The germline gives CDR1 GTSNPN, CDR2 SVGIG (reference sequence). The CDR3 length is 16 residues. V gave up 7 bases and J gave up 4 bases, with 25 bases separating them. The chain's CDR3 is CAFGVPGVEERETQYF. DNA for the CDR3: TGTGCCTTCGGCGTGCCTGGAGTGGAAGAGAGAGAGACCCAGTACTTC.

This clone has more than one count but fewer than ten. The V call is TRBV7-3, the J call TRBJ1-5; D is perhaps TRBD1 (5 bases). There are 13 residues in the CDR3. Germline V gene sequence: CDR1 SGHTA, CDR2 FQGTGA. Trimming shortened V by 10 bases and J by 1 base, and 11 bases separated the two germline ends. Here the CDR3 reads CANPGRSNQPQHF. The CDR3 region has the DNA TGTGCCAACCCAGGGAGGAGCAATCAGCCCCAGCATTTT.

This clone was seen only a few times. J is TRBJ2-7 and V is TRBV10-3; 9 bases match TRBD1. J was trimmed by 7 bases and V by 5 bases; bases with no gene match: 3. Germline CDR1 ENHRY, CDR2 SYGVKD. There are 12 residues in the CDR3. CDR3 region: CAISLGQGEQYF. The CDR3 DNA reads as TGTGCCATCAGTTTGGGACAGGGAGAGCAGTACTTC.

This chain uses TRBV6-5 with TRBJ1-1, with D possibly matching TRBD1 (5 bases). V lost 5 bases and J 10 bases, leaving 17 bases between the germline ends. Germline CDR1 MNHEY, CDR2 SVGAGI. This CDR3 region has 13 residues. CDR3 loop: CASSGQGVRRAFF. The DNA for the CDR3 is TGTGCCAGCAGTGGGCAAGGGGTAAGGAGAGCTTTCTTT.